The T cell receptor beta chain described here comes from a study of blood T cell repertoires in COVID-19. TCRdb's copy holds only in-frame clones and misses some; the assay was immunoSEQ multiplex PCR. The data show around 150,000 clones, 80% to 90% seen once. The CDR3 length is 14 residues. Per the germline V gene, CDR1 is MNHEY and CDR2 is SVGAGI. Trimming took off 8 bases at V and 1 base at J, with 14 bases between the two ends. The V gene is TRBV6-5, the J gene TRBJ1-1; D is unclear. The clonotype was recovered from a man aged 35-49 years with acute or convalescent COVID-19. Sequenced sample: peripheral blood. The CDR3 DNA reads as TGTGCCAGCCAAGTTTCCCTAGCGAACACTGAAGCTTTCTTT. Translating gives CASQVSLANTEAFF.